The clone carrying this T cell receptor beta chain occurred a few times. Its target is not known. CDR3 length: 14 residues. Germline V gene data show CDR1 as DFQATT and CDR2 as SNEGSKA (reference sequence). The V end lost 3 bases, the J end lost 8 bases, and 17 bases lay between the germline ends. The entry originates in a study of blood T cells in healthy people across ages. General study points: No one knew whether donors had CMV, which possibly confounded expanded clonotype changes.

Using a J-beta primer mix together with a sample-barcoded 5' primer, a second PCR was run for roughly 6 to 12 cycles. A template-switch adaptor with 12 random nucleotides tagged each cDNA molecule. TCRdb processed the 5' RACE reads anew with MiXCR; each CDR3 protein has one entry. The data show about 1.4 million distinct CDR3 sequences, approximately 59% seen once. The study recruited healthy Caucasian donors from Russia who were aged about 6 to 100. The chain has TRBV20-1 and TRBJ2-4, with D tentatively TRBD1 or TRBD2 (5 bases each). The sequenced sample consisted of blood. The TCR was taken from a man between 18 and 35 years old in good health. CDR3 sequence: CSARARQTKDIQYF. The CDR3 DNA follows: TGCAGTGCTAGGGCCAGACAGACTAAGGACATTCAGTACTTC.